This TCR beta chain is drawn from a study of identical twins. Study findings and constraints: Invariant MAIT and iNKT cells are populations that could partly confound zero-insertion analyses. Excess sharing by twins proved weaker in beta out-of-frame sequences.

CDR1 and CDR2 (germline): ENHRY, SYGVKD. The CDR3 runs 16 residues. Losses at the gene ends were 4 bases for V and 3 bases for J; bases not matched to a gene: 9. There were only healthy Caucasians among the donors. At least ten counts were recorded for this clonotype. What it recognizes is unknown. TCRdb fed the 5' RACE reads into MiXCR, producing one record per CDR3 protein. This repertoire shows some 710,000 distinct CDR3 sequences, approximately 6% found once; its top ten account for 1.5% to 2%. J is TRBJ2-1 and V is TRBV10-3; TRBD2 matches 7 bases. The source of this sequence is a man aged 18-30 years in good health. The sequencing input was naive T cells sorted from blood. The CDR3 DNA follows: TGTGCCATCAGTGGAAAGCCGGGGACTAACTACAATGAGCAGTTCTTC. Residues: CAISGKPGTNYNEQFF.